The 3 T cell receptor beta chains presented below share a single source sample, sequenced in a study of tumor and adjacent non-tumor tissue in lung cancer. A modified ARM-PCR protocol with three rounds of nested PCR amplified TCRbeta. TCRdb used MiXCR to reprocess the multiplex PCR reads, holding one entry per CDR3 protein. Here the sample spans 220,000 or so distinct CDR3 sequences, 60% to 75% being singletons. No cell sorting was done before RNA was extracted from the tissue. The sequenced sample was lung tumor tissue. The receptors come from a man in his 60s with non-small cell lung cancer.

To note about this clonotype: This may come from a read error, since a much larger clone is one base off. The V and J genes are TRBV12-3 or TRBV12-4 and TRBJ2-3; D call uncertain. The CDR3 contains 13 residues. V lost 8 bases to trimming and J lost 4 bases, with 13 bases between them. In DNA form, the CDR3 reads TGTGCCAGCGTTCGAGAGAACGCAGATACGCAGTATTTT. Encoded protein: CASVRENADTQYF.

As to this clonotype: This may come from a read error, since a much larger clone is one base off. This CDR3 is missing its conserved last phenylalanine or tryptophan, likely due to a read error. The chain is built from TRBV29-1 and TRBJ2-5, with 8 nucleotides matching TRBD1. This CDR3 is 11 amino acids long. Germline CDR1 and CDR2: SQVTM and ANQGSEA. With 7 bases clipped from V and 5 bases from J, the junction kept 3 bases outside the gene matches. The CDR3, as DNA: TGCAGCGCCAGGGGGCTCGAGACCCAGTACCTC. It translates to CSARGLETQYL.

This clonotype was recorded a few times. The chain is built from TRBV6-2 or TRBV6-3 and TRBJ1-2; the D gene is possibly TRBD1 (5 bases). The CDR3 contains 17 residues. Between the trimmed V and J ends, which lost 2 bases and 5 bases, there was a span of 21 bases. Germline V gene sequence: CDR1 MNHEY, CDR2 SVGEGT. CDR3 coding DNA: TGTGCCAGCAGTTACCAACGGGGCGGCCCTGGATTTTATGGCTACACCTTC. It is translated as CASSYQRGGPGFYGYTF.